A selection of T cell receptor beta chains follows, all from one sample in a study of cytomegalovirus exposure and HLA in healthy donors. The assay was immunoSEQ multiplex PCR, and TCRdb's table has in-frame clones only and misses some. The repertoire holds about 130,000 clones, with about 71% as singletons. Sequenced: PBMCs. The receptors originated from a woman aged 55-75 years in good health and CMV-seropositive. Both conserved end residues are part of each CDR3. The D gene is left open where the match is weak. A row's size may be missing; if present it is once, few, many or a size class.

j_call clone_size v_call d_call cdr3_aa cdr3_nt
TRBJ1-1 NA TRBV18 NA CASSPQGMNAEAFF TGTGCCAGCTCACCACAGGGGATGAACGCTGAAGCTTTCTTT
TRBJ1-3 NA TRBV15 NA CATSRDMALGTFSGNTIYF TGTGCCACCAGCAGAGATATGGCCCTGGGCACCTTCTCTGGAAACACCATATATTTT
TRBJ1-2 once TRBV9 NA CASKEADNYGYTF TGTGCCAGCAAGGAGGCGGACAACTATGGCTACACCTTC
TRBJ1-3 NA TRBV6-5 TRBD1 CASSPPGTGGNTIYF TGTGCCAGCAGTCCACCTGGGACAGGGGGAAACACCATATATTTT
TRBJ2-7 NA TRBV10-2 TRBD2 CASRLAGGLEQYF TGCGCCAGCCGGCTAGCGGGGGGGCTCGAGCAGTACTTC
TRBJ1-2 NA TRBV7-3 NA CASSLIREKNYGYTF TGTGCCAGCAGCTTAATTAGGGAGAAGAACTATGGCTACACCTTC
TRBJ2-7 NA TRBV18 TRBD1 CASSPAPRGQGGEQYF TGTGCCAGCTCACCGGCCCCGAGGGGACAGGGCGGCGAGCAGTACTTC
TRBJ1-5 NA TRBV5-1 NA CASSLGTGSPGNQPQHF TGCGCCAGCAGCTTGGGTACGGGGAGTCCCGGCAATCAGCCCCAGCATTTT
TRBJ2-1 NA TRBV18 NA CASSPGLQGTYNEQFF TGTGCCAGCTCACCGGGCCTGCAGGGAACCTACAATGAGCAGTTCTTC
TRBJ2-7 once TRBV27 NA CASSLMGAGDEQYF TGTGCCAGCAGTTTGATGGGGGCAGGCGACGAGCAGTACTTC
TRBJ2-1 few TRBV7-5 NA CARSRRGALNNEQFF TGTGCCAGAAGCCGTCGGGGGGCCCTCAACAATGAGCAGTTCTTC
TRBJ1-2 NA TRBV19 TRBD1 CASSAGQENYGYTF TGTGCCAGTAGTGCCGGACAGGAGAACTATGGCTACACCTTC
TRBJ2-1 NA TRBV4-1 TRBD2 CASSQDNPTGGRQEQFF TGCGCCAGCAGCCAAGATAACCCGACGGGGGGGCGACAAGAGCAGTTCTTC
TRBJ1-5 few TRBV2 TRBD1 CASSGGTGVGNQPQHF TGTGCCAGCAGTGGGGGGACAGGGGTGGGCAATCAGCCCCAGCATTTT
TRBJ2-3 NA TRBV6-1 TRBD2 CASSPSGGTDTQYF TGTGCCAGCAGCCCGAGCGGGGGCACAGATACGCAGTATTTT
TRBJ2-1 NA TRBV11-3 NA CASSTGYNEQFF TGTGCCAGCAGCACAGGCTACAATGAGCAGTTCTTC
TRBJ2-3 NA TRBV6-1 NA CASSEAADWMSTDTQYF TGTGCCAGCAGTGAAGCGGCGGACTGGATGAGCACAGATACGCAGTATTTT
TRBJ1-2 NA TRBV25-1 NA CASSFVGDYGYTF TGTGCCAGCAGTTTCGTAGGAGACTATGGCTACACCTTC
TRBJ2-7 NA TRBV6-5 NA CASSQARGSYEQYF TGTGCCAGCAGCCAAGCCAGAGGCTCCTACGAGCAGTACTTC
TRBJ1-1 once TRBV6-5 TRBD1 CASPQPGGTEAFF TGTGCCAGCCCCCAGCCAGGGGGCACTGAAGCTTTCTTT
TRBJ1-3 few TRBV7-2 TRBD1 CASSLRQGARGNTIYF TGTGCCAGCAGCTTACGCCAGGGGGCTCGGGGAAACACCATATATTTT
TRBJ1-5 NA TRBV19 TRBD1 CASSRGTGLNQPQHF TGTGCCAGTAGTCGTGGGACAGGTCTTAATCAGCCCCAGCATTTT
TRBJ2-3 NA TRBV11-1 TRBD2 CASSLTAGDTDTQYF TGTGCCAGCAGCTTAACCGCGGGGGACACAGATACGCAGTATTTT
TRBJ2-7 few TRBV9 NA CASSRGTANQYF TGTGCCAGCAGTCGGGGGACAGCAAACCAGTACTTC
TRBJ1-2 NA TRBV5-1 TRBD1 CASSLAPGQGNYGYTF TGCGCCAGCAGCTTGGCACCGGGACAGGGGAACTATGGCTACACCTTC
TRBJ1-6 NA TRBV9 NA CASSYRVQDSPLHF TGTGCCAGCAGCTACAGGGTCCAGGATTCACCCCTCCACTTT
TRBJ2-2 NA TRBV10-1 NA CASSESGLNTGELFF TGCGCCAGCAGTGAGTCAGGACTGAACACCGGGGAGCTGTTTTTT
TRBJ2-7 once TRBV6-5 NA CASRSTGVHYEQYF TGTGCCAGCAGAAGTACAGGAGTCCACTACGAGCAGTACTTC
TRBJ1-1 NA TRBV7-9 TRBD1 CASSLDRGEAFF TGTGCCAGCAGCCTGGACAGGGGTGAAGCTTTCTTT
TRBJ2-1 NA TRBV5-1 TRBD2 CASSPTTSANYNEQFF TGCGCCAGCAGCCCTACGACTAGCGCGAACTACAATGAGCAGTTCTTC
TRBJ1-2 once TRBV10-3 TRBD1 CAISEGTGGRYGYTF TGTGCCATCAGTGAAGGGACAGGGGGCCGGTATGGCTACACCTTC
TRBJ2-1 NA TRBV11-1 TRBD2 CASSPRSRGDEQFF TGTGCCAGCAGCCCCCGATCCCGGGGGGATGAGCAGTTCTTC
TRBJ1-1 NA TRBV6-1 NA CASRGEANPEAFF TGTGCCAGCAGAGGGGAAGCCAACCCCGAAGCTTTCTTT
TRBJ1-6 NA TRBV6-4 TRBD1 CASTPGTEYNLPLHF TGTGCCAGCACTCCTGGGACAGAATATAATTTACCCCTCCACTTT
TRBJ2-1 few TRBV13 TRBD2 CASSLGTAGRYNEQFF TGTGCCAGCAGCTTAGGCACAGCGGGGAGATACAATGAGCAGTTCTTC
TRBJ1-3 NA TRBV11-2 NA CASSQPNRGNTIYF TGTGCCAGCAGCCAGCCCAACAGGGGAAACACCATATATTTT
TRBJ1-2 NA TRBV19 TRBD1 CASSQDRGAYGYTF TGTGCCAGTAGCCAGGACAGGGGTGCCTATGGCTACACCTTC
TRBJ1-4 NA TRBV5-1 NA CASSLQTTGTNEKLFF TGCGCCAGCAGCTTGCAAACGACAGGAACTAATGAAAAACTGTTTTTT
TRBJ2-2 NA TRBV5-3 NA CARSCSPGGGPANTGELFF TGTGCCAGAAGCTGTTCCCCTGGGGGGGGGCCTGCGAACACCGGGGAGCTGTTTTTT
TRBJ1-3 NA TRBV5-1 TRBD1 CASSSRQGGAGNTIYF TGCGCCAGCAGCTCCCGACAGGGGGGCGCTGGAAACACCATATATTTT
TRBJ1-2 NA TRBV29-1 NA CSVGTRASALEGYTF TGCAGCGTGGGGACTCGGGCCAGTGCCTTAGAGGGCTACACCTTC
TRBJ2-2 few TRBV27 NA CASRLGQINTGELFF TGTGCCAGCAGGCTTGGACAGATAAACACCGGGGAGCTGTTTTTT
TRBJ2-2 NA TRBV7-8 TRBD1 CASSAFGTGVTGELFF TGTGCCAGCAGCGCTTTTGGGACAGGGGTTACCGGGGAGCTGTTTTTT
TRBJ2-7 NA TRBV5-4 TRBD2 CASSALAGHSYEQYF TGTGCCAGCAGCGCACTAGCGGGGCACTCCTACGAGCAGTACTTC
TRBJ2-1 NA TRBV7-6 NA CASSFWGESSYNEQFF TGTGCCAGCAGCTTTTGGGGGGAGAGCTCCTACAATGAGCAGTTCTTC
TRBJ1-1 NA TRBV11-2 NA CASTPARYTEAFF TGTGCCAGCACCCCCGCGCGGTACACTGAAGCTTTCTTT
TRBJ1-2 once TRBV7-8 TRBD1 CASSLAGRGDYGYTF TGTGCCAGCAGCTTAGCGGGCAGGGGGGACTATGGCTACACCTTC
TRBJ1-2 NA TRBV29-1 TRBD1 CSATGGLYYGYTF TGCAGCGCAACAGGGGGATTGTACTATGGCTACACCTTC
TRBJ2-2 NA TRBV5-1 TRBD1 CASSFTGDTGELFF TGCGCCAGCAGCTTCACAGGGGACACCGGGGAGCTGTTTTTT
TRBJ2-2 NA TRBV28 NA CASSQNTGELFF TGTGCCAGCAGCCAGAACACCGGGGAGCTGTTTTTT
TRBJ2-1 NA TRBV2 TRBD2 CANLAGRSSYNEQFF TGTGCCAACCTAGCGGGGAGGAGCTCCTACAATGAGCAGTTCTTC
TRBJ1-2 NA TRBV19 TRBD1 CASSHYAGTGTLYGYTF TGTGCCAGTAGTCATTACGCCGGGACAGGGACTCTCTATGGCTACACCTTC
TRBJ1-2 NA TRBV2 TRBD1 CASRGQGGYTF TGTGCCAGCAGGGGACAGGGGGGCTACACCTTC
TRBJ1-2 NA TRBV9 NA CASSVGGRGAGYGYTF TGTGCCAGCAGCGTAGGGGGTCGGGGGGCAGGCTATGGCTACACCTTC
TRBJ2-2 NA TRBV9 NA CASRPAGGMNTGELFF TGTGCCAGCCGCCCCGCCGGCGGGATGAACACCGGGGAGCTGTTTTTT
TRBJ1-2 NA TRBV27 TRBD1 CASSPGQTSGGYTF TGTGCCAGCAGTCCGGGACAGACCTCGGGAGGCTACACCTTC
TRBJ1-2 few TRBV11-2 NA CASSLGRDGYTF TGTGCCAGCAGCTTGGGGAGAGATGGCTACACCTTC
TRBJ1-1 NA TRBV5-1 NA CASSLRSGAMNTEAFF TGCGCCAGCAGCTTGCGTTCAGGGGCAATGAACACTGAAGCTTTCTTT
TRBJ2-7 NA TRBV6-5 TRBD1 CASSRTGVTSYEQYF TGTGCCAGCAGTCGGACAGGGGTTACCTCCTACGAGCAGTACTTC